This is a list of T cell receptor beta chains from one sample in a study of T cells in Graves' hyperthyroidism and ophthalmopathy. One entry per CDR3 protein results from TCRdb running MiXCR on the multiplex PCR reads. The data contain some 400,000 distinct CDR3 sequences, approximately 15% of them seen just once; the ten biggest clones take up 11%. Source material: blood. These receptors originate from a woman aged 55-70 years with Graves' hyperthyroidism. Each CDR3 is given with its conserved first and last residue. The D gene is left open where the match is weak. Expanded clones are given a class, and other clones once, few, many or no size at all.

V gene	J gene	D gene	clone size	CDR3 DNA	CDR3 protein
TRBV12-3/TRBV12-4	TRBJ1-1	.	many	TGTGCCAGCAGCCGGAGTCTCGAGCCAGGAGCTTTCTTT	CASSRSLEPGAFF
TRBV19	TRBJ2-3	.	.	TGTGCCAGTAGTATAGTGAATGGTCCGCAGTATTTT	CASSIVNGPQYF
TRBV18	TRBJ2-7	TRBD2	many	TGTGCCAGCTCCCTACAATCCGGACTAGGTCGACTTTCCGAGCAGTACTTC	CASSLQSGLGRLSEQYF
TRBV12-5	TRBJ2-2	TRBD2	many	TGTGCTAGTGGTTACAGCGGGAGTGGCACCGGGGAGCTGTTTTTT	CASGYSGSGTGELFF
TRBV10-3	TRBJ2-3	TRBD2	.	TGTGCCATGAAGGCTAGCGGGGGCCCAGATACGCAGTATTTT	CAMKASGGPDTQYF
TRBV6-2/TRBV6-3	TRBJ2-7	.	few	TGTGCCAGCAGCACCGGGACAAAATACGAGCAGTACTTC	CASSTGTKYEQYF
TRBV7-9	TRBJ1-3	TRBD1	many	TGTGCCAGCAGCTTACCTACCGGGACAGGGACTCCCAGCTCTGGAAACACCATATATTTT	CASSLPTGTGTPSSGNTIYF
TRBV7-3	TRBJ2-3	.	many	TGTGCCAGCAGCTTAACGGGGGACAGCACAGATACGCAGTATTTT	CASSLTGDSTDTQYF
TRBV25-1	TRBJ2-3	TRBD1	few	TGTGCCAGCAGTGATAGACAGGGGTGGGATACGCAGTATTTT	CASSDRQGWDTQYF
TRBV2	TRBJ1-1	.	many	TGTGCCAGCAGTGCAAGTGGAGGGGGACACACTGAAGCTTTCTTT	CASSASGGGHTEAFF
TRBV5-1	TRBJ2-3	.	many	TGCGCCAGCAGCTCGGACCGTACGATGACAGATACGCAGTATTTT	CASSSDRTMTDTQYF
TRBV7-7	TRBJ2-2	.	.	TGTGCTAGCAGCTTAGGAGGGCGGACCGGGGAGCTGTTTTTT	CASSLGGRTGELFF
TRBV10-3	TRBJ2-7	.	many	TGTGCCATCAGTGACAAGAAGGGGTCCTACGAGCAGTACTTC	CAISDKKGSYEQYF
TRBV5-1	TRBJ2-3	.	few	TGCGCCAGCAGCTCGAGACTAGAGAGTACAGATACGCAGTATTTT	CASSSRLESTDTQYF